This TCR beta chain is drawn from a study of blood T cell repertoires in COVID-19. Patients at the Seattle site were enrolled during active infection and followed longitudinally. The protocol was immunoSEQ multiplex PCR, while the TCRdb copy is restricted to in-frame clones and leaves out a portion. The sample lists more than 350,000 clones, about 90% occurring once. V was clipped by 3 bases and J by 5 bases; unmatched bases: 6. CDR3 length: 14 amino acids. Per germline, CDR1 GTSNPN and CDR2 SVGIG (reference sequence). This clonotype originated in a woman aged 25 to 39 with COVID-19, enrolled during active disease. The V gene is TRBV30, the J gene TRBJ2-5; 10 nucleotides agree with TRBD1. The sequenced material came from peripheral blood. The DNA for the CDR3 is TGTGCCTGGAGCCTGGGACAGGGGATTGAGACCCAGTACTTC. This encodes CAWSLGQGIETQYF.